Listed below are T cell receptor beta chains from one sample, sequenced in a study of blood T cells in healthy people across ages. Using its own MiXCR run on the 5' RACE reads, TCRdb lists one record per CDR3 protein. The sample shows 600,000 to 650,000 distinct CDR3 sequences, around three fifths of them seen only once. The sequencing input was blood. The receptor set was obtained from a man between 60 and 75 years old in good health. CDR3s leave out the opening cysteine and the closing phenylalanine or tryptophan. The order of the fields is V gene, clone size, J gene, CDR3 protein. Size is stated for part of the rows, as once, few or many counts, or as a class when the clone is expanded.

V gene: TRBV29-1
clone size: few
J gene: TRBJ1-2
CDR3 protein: SVEVTGGSFVYGYT

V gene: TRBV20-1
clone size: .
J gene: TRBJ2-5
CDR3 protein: SASRAGGPYQETQY

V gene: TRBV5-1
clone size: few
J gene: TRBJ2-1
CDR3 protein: ASSLGGGTSYNEQF

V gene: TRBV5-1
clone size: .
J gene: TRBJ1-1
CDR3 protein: ASSPRQGSAEAF

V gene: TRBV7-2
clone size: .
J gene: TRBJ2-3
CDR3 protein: ASSKGPPGLSTDTQY

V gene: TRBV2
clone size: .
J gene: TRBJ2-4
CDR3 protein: ASIRTGLNIQY

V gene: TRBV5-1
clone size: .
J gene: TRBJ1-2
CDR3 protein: ASSPRGGRSYGYT

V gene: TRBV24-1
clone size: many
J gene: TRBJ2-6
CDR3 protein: ATSDGNSGGSGANVLT

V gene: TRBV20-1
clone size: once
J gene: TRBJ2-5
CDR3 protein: SAMSSTSRETQY

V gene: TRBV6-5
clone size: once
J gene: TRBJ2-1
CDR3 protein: ASRNTGTSGGGEQF

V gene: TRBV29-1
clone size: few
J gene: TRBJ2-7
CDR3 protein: SVGTSGAYEQY

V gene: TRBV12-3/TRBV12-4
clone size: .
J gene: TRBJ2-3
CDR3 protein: ASTRTGTDTQY

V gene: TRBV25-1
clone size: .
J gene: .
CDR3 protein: ANSDPGGSETQY

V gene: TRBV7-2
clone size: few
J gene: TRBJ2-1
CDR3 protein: ASRNTGGRYNEQF

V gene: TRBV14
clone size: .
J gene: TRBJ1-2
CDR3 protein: ASSQDAGTAYYGYT

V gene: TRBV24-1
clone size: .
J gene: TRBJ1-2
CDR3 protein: ANTGPNYGYT

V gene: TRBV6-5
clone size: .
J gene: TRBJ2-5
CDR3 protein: ASSRQGGIGETQY

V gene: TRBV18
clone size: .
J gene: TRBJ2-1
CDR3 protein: ASSPGQGHNEQF

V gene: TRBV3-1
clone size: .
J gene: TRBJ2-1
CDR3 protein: ASSPSPGQGPRSYNEQF

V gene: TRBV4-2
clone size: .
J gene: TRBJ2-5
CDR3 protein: ASSQDQVAGIAGLETQY

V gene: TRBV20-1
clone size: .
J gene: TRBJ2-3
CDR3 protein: SAGGGSTDTQY

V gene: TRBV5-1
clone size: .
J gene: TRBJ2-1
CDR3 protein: ASRKQGSSFNEQF

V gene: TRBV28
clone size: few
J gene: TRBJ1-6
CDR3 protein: ASSSFREYNSPLH

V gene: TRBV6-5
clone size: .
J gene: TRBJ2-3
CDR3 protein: ASSPWGGGEDTQY

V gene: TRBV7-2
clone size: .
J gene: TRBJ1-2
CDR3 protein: ASSPDGAYGYT

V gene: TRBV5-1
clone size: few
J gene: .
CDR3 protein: ASSLPDQIVETQY

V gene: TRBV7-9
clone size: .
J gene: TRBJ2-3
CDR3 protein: ASSLGSYTDTQY

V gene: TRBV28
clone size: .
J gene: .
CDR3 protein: ASSLGAVSAYEQY

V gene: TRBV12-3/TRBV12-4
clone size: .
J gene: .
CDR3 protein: ASSLTGGSEQY

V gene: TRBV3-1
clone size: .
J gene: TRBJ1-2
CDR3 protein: ASSSRGGDNYGYT

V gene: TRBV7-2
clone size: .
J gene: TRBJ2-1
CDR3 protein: ASSFAGTREQF

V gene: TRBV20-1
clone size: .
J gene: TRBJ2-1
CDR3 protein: SAQDFSSSYNEQF

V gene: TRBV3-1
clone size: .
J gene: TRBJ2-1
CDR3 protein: ASSQSLTLNEQF

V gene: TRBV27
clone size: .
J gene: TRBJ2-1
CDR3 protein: ASRGGYEQF

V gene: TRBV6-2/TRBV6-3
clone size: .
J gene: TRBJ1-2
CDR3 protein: ASSYPRRGYT

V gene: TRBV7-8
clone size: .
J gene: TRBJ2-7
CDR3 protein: ASSLALGEIYEQY

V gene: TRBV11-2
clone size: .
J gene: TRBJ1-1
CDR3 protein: ASSLGGANQGEAF

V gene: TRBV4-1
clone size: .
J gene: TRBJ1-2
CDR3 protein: ASSQDGYGYT

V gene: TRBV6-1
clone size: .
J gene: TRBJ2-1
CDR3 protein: ASSVRIEQF

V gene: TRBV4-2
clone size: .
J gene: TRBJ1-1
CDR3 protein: ASSLTGDWGPEAF

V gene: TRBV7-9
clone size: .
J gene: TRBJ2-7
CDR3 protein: ASSLGQGQREQY

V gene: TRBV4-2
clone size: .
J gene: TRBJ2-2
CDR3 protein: ASSQGDRAGTGELF

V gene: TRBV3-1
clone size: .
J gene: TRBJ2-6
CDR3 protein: ASSPYSTVTGANVLT

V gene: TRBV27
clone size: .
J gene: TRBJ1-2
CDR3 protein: ASREGGIGGYT

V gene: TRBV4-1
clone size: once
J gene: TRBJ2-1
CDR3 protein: ASSDRAGAREQF

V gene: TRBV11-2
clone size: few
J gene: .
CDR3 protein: ASSLGSGGYEQY

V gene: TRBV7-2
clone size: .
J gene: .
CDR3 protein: ASSSGQGSYRREQY

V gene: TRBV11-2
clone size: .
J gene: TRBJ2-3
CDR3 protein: ASSLGTGVSGPTDTQY